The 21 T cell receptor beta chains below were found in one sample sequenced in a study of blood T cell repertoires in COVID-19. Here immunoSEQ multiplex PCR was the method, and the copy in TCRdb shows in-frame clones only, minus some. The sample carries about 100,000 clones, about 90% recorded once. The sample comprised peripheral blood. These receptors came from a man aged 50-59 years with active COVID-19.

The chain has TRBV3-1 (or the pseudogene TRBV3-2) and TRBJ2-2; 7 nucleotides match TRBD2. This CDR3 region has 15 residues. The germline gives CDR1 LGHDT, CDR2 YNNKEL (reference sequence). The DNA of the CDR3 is TGTGAGCGGGGATTTAGGCCCCCGGGCACCGGGGAGCTGTTTTTT. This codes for CERGFRPPGTGELFF.

CDR3 DNA sequence: TGTGCCTGGAGCCCTCGGGACAGGGATCAGCCCCAGCATTTT. Its translation is CAWSPRDRDQPQHF. The chain couples TRBV30 to TRBJ1-5, with TRBD1 matching over 9 bases. The CDR3 sequence is 14 residues long. CDR1 and CDR2 from the germline V gene are GTSNPN and SVGIG (reference sequence). Trimming at V came to 3 bases and at J to 5 bases, leaving 5 bases not matched to a gene. The full variable domain, rest sourced from reference TRBV30 and TRBJ1-5, is SQTIHQWPATLVQPVGSPLSLECTVEGTSNPNLYWYRQAAGRGLQLLFYSVGIGQISSEVPQNLSASRPQDRQFILSSKKLLLSDSGFYLCAWSPRDRDQPQHFGDGTRLSIL.

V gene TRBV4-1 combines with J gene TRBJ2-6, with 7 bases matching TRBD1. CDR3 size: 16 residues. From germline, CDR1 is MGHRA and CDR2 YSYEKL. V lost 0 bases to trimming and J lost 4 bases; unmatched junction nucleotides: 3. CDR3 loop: CASSQDEGAGANVLTF. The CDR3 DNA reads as TGCGCCAGCAGCCAAGATGAGGGGGCCGGGGCCAACGTCCTGACTTTC.

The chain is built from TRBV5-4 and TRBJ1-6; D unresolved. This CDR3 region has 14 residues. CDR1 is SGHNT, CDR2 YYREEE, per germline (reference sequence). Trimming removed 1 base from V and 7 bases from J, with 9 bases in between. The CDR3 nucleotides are TGTGCCAGCAGCTTGCCTCTACCCAATTCACCCCTCCACTTT. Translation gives CASSLPLPNSPLHF.

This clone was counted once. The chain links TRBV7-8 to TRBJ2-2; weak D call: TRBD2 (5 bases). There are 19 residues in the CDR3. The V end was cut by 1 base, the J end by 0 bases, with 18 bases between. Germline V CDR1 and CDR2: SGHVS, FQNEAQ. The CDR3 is CASSLGRLLKTPNTGELFF. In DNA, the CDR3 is TGTGCCAGCAGCTTAGGCCGACTACTGAAAACTCCGAACACCGGGGAGCTGTTTTTT.

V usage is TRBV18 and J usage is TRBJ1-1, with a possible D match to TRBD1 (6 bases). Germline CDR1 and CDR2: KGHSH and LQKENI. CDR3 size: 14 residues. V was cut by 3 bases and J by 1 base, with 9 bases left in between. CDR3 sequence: CASSPRTANTEAFF. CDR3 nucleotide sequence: TGTGCCAGCTCACCCAGGACAGCGAACACTGAAGCTTTCTTT.

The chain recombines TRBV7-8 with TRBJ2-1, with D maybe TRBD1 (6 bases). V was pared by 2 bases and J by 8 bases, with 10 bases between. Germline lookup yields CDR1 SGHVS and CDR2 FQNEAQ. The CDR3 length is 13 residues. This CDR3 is CASSLSRTDEQFF. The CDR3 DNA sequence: TGTGCCAGCAGCTTATCAAGGACAGATGAGCAGTTCTTC.

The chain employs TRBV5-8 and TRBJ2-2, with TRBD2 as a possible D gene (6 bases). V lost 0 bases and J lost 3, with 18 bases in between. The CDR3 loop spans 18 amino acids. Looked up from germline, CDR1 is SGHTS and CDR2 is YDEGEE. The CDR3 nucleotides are TGTGCCAGCAGCTTGGTTGGCTTTGGAGGGGAGCACACCGGGGAGCTGTTTTTT. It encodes CASSLVGFGGEHTGELFF. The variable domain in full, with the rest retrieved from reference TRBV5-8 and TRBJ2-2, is EAGVTQSPTHLIKTRGQQATLRCSPISGHTSVYWYQQALGLGLQFLLWYDEGEERNRGNFPPRFSGRQFPNYSSELNVNALELEDSALYLCASSLVGFGGEHTGELFFGEGSRLTVL.

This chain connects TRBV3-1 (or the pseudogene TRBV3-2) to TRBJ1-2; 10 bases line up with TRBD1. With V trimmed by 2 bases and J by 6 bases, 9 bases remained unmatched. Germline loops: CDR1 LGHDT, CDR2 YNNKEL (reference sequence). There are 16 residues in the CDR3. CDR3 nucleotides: TGTGCCAGCAGCCAACGACCGGGACAGGGGAACAATGGCTACACCTTC. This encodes CASSQRPGQGNNGYTF.

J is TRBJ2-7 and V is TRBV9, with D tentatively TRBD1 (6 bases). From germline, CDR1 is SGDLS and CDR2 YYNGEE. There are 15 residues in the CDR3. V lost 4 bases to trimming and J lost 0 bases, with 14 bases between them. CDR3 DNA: TGTGCCAGCAGCCACGCTTGGGGGCCCTCCTACGAGCAGTACTTC. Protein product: CASSHAWGPSYEQYF.

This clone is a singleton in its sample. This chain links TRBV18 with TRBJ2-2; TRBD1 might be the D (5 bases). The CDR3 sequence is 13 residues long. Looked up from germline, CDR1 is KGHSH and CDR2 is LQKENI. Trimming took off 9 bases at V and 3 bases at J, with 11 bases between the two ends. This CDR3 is CASQPRDTGELFF. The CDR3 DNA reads TGTGCCAGTCAACCCAGGGACACCGGGGAGCTGTTTTTT.

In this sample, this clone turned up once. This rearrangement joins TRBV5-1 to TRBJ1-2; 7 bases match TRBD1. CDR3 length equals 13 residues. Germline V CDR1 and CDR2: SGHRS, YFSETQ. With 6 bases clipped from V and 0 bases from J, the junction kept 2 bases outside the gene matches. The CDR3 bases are TGCGCCAGCAAGGGGGCAGCTAACTATGGCTACACCTTC. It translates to CASKGAANYGYTF.

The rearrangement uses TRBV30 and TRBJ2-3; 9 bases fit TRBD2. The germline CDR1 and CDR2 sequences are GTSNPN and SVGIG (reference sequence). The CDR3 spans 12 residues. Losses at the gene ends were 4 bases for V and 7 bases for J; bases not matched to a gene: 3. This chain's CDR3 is CAWTSGEYTQYF. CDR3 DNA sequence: TGTGCCTGGACTAGCGGGGAATATACGCAGTATTTT. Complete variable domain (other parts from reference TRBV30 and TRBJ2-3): SQTIHQWPATLVQPVGSPLSLECTVEGTSNPNLYWYRQAAGRGLQLLFYSVGIGQISSEVPQNLSASRPQDRQFILSSKKLLLSDSGFYLCAWTSGEYTQYFGPGTRLTVL.

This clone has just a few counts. CDR3 DNA sequence: TGTGCCAGCAGCCCAGGGGGACAGGGCTTCGTCTCCTATAATTCACCCCTCCACTTT. Translation: CASSPGGQGFVSYNSPLHF. V is TRBV5-4 and J is TRBJ1-6; 9 bases map to TRBD1. V shed 4 bases, J shed 0 bases, and the junction held 11 bases outside the gene matches. CDR3 length: 19 amino acids. The V gene's germline CDR1 is SGHNT and CDR2 YYREEE (reference sequence).

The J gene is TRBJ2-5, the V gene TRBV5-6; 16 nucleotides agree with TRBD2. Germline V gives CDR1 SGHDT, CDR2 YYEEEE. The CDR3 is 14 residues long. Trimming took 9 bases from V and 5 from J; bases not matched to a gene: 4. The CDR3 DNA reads TGTGCCACCCCGGGACTAGCGGGAGGGGAGACCCAGTACTTC. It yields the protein CATPGLAGGETQYF.

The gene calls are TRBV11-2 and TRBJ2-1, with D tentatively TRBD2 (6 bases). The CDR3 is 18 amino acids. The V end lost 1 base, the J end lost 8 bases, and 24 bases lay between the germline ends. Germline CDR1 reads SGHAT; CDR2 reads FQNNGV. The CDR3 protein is CASSLGRGPSAIGHEQFF. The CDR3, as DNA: TGTGCCAGCAGCTTAGGGAGGGGACCTAGCGCCATCGGTCATGAGCAGTTCTTC. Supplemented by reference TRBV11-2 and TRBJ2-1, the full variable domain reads EAGVAQSPRYKIIEKRQSVAFWCNPISGHATLYWYQQILGQGPKLLIQFQNNGVVDDSQLPKDRFSAERLKGVDSTLKIQPAKLEDSAVYLCASSLGRGPSAIGHEQFFGPGTRLTVL.

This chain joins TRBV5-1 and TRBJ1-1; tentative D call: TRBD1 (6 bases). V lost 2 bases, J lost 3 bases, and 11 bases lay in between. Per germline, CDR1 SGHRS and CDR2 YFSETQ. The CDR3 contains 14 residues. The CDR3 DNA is TGCGCCAGCAGCTTAAACAGGGTAGACACTGAAGCTTTCTTT. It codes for CASSLNRVDTEAFF.

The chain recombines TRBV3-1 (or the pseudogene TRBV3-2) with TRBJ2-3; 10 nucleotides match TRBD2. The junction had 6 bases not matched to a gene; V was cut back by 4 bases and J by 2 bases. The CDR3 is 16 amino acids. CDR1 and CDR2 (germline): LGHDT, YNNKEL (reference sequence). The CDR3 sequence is CASSLNSGGPTDTQYF. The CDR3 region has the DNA TGTGCCAGCAGCCTAAATAGCGGGGGGCCCACAGATACGCAGTATTTT.

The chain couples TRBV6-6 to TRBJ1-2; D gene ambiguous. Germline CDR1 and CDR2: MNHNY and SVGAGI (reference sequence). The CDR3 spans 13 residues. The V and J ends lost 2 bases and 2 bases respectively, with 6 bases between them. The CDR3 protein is CASSYTQNYGYTF. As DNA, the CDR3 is TGTGCCAGCAGTTACACACAGAACTATGGCTACACCTTC.

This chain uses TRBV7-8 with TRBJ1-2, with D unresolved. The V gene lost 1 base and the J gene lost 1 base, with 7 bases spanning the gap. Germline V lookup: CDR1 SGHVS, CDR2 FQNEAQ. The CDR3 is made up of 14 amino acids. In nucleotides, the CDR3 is TGTGCCAGCAGCTTAGACATAAATAACTATGGCTACACCTTC. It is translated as CASSLDINNYGYTF.

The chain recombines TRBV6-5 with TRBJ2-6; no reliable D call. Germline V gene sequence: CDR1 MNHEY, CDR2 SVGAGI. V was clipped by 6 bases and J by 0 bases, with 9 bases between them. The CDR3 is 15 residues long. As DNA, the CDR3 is TGTGCCAGCAGAGAGGTGAGCTCTGGGGCCAACGTCCTGACTTTC. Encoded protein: CASREVSSGANVLTF.